This T cell receptor (beta chain) was documented in a study of response to subunit inactivated influenza vaccine. TCRdb re-called the RT-PCR reads through MiXCR, storing one row per CDR3 protein. This sample has 500,000 or so distinct CDR3 sequences; more than 15% occur once, and the top ten carry approximately 3%. This CDR3 region has 13 residues. Germline V gene sequence: CDR1 LNHNV, CDR2 YYDKDF (reference sequence). V lost 0 bases and J lost 13, with 13 bases in between. V gene TRBV15 combines with J gene TRBJ2-1; D remains ambiguous. The TCR comes from a man in his fifties or sixties who received an inactivated influenza vaccine. Source: CD4+ T cells sorted from PBMCs, taken less than 30 months after vaccination. CDR3 in DNA: TGTGCCACCAGCAGAGATTCCCGACGCGAACAGTTCTTC. Its protein is CATSRDSRREQFF.